The 11 T cell receptor beta chains below all came from one sample that was sequenced in a study of T cell repertoires in cytomegalovirus infection. MiXCR was run by TCRdb on the reads, yielding one entry per CDR3 protein. The sample carries 700,000 to 850,000 distinct CDR3 sequences, approximately 32% recorded once. Their cognate antigens are unknown. Material: cultured CD8+ T cells from PBMCs, obtained from culture after CMV antigen stimulation. All receptors derive from a human donor in good health (CMV status not recorded). Some clones in this sample may be carry-over from other donors' samples.

Only a few counts were recorded for this clonotype. The V and J genes are TRBV4-1 and TRBJ2-1; D ambiguous. V lost 4 bases and J 0 bases, leaving 16 bases between the germline ends. Germline lookup yields CDR1 MGHRA and CDR2 YSYEKL. The CDR3 contains 17 residues. The CDR3 region has the DNA TGCGCCAGCAGCCCCTTAAGAACCACAAGCTCCTACAATGAGCAGTTCTTC. It is translated as CASSPLRTTSSYNEQFF.

This clonotype came up a few times. V and J are TRBV6-2 or TRBV6-3 and TRBJ2-2, with a possible D match to TRBD1 (6 bases). The CDR3 consists of 15 residues. V was shortened by 2 bases and J by 1 base, with 8 bases between the two germline ends. From germline, CDR1 is MNHEY and CDR2 SVGEGT. CDR3 residues: CASSYPQGNTGELFF. The DNA of the CDR3 is TGTGCCAGCAGTTACCCACAGGGGAACACCGGGGAGCTGTTTTTT.

Notes on this clonotype: The junction and the germline gene differ at one end; a read error may be behind it. V and J are TRBV4-1 and TRBJ1-4, with 7 bases matching TRBD1. CDR3 length: 16 residues. Germline CDR1 is MGHRA and CDR2 is YSYEKL. The CDR3 DNA follows: TGCGCCAGCACCGACGAACTGACAGGGAGTAATCAAAAACTGTTTTTT. Its protein product is CASTDELTGSNQKLFF.

On this clonotype: A much larger clone lies a single base off, so this may be a read error. The CDR3 loop reads CTSSWGGGGNEQFF. The DNA for the CDR3 is TGTACCAGCAGCTGGGGCGGGGGGGGGAATGAGCAGTTCTTC. This sequence joins TRBV7-2 and TRBJ2-1, with 9 bases that match TRBD2. Germline loops: CDR1 SGHTA, CDR2 FQGNSA. V lost 4 bases to trimming and J lost 7 bases; unmatched junction nucleotides: 5. CDR3 length: 14 residues.

V is TRBV3-1 and J is TRBJ2-3; D remains unclear. CDR3 length equals 16 residues. Looked up from germline, CDR1 is LGHDT and CDR2 is YNNKEL (reference sequence). Trimming removed 0 bases at V and 1 base at J, with 11 bases between. For the CDR3, the DNA is TGTGCCAGCAGCCAAGATATTGACATTGGCACAGATACGCAGTATTTT. Encoded protein: CASSQDIDIGTDTQYF.

The V and J genes are TRBV7-4 and TRBJ2-5, with 10 bases matching TRBD1. The CDR3 sequence is 15 residues long. V was pared by 5 bases and J by 5 bases, with 8 bases of the junction left unmatched. The germline V gene encodes CDR1 SGHVT and CDR2 SQSDAQ. The CDR3 DNA sequence: TGTGCCAGCAGCGACCTCGGGACAGGGGAGGAGACCCAGTACTTC. Its protein product is CASSDLGTGEETQYF.

The chain joins TRBV5-1 to TRBJ1-1, with TRBD1 matching over 7 bases. Unmatched junction bases numbered 16, after V lost 3 bases and J lost 5 bases. The length of the CDR3 is 17 residues. The germline CDR1 and CDR2 sequences are SGHRS and YFSETQ. The CDR3, as DNA: TGCGCCAGCAGCTCGACAGGGACGGGGTCAGTGGGGACTGAAGCTTTCTTT. Residues: CASSSTGTGSVGTEAFF.

The chain recombines TRBV20-1 with TRBJ2-7; no firm D call. Germline CDR1 DFQATT, CDR2 SNEGSKA (reference sequence). The V and J ends lost 0 bases and 2 bases respectively, with 8 bases between them. CDR3 size: 13 residues. For the CDR3, the DNA is TGCAGTGCTAGAGATCCGCATACCTACGAGCAGTACGTC. Its translation: CSARDPHTYEQYV.

This clonotype was observed a few times. The gene calls are TRBV12-3 or TRBV12-4 and TRBJ1-2; D gene unclear. The CDR3 is 14 residues long. The germline V and J ends were trimmed by 6 bases and 2 bases, with 13 bases remaining between them. The chain's CDR3 is CASSLRHQNYGYTF. In DNA form, the CDR3 reads TGTGCCAGCAGCCTAAGACACCAGAACTATGGCTACACCTTC.

V and J are TRBV10-3 and TRBJ1-1, with D maybe TRBD1 (5 bases). Germline assignment: CDR1 ENHRY and CDR2 SYGVKD. V gave up 3 bases and J gave up 3 bases, with 14 bases separating them. This CDR3 is built from 15 residues. The CDR3 protein is CAISEIGGGDTEAFF. CDR3 bases: TGTGCCATCAGTGAAATTGGGGGGGGAGACACTGAAGCTTTCTTT.

The chain carries TRBV7-2 and TRBJ2-5; D is unclear. The germline CDR1 and CDR2 sequences are SGHTA and FQGNSA. This CDR3 contains 15 residues. The V and J ends lost 1 base and 5 bases respectively, with 14 bases between them. The CDR3, as DNA: TGTGCCAGCAGCTTAGGGGCCCGAATCAGGGAGACCCAGTACTTC. Translation: CASSLGARIRETQYF.